The 24 T cell receptor beta chains given below trace back to one sample, sequenced in a study of blood T cells in healthy people across ages. For the second PCR, which ran for roughly 6 to 12 cycles, a sample-barcoded 5' primer and a J-beta primer mix were used. TCRdb passed the 5' RACE reads through MiXCR, listing each CDR3 protein once. The sample yields about 1.1 million distinct CDR3 sequences, 35% to 40% seen once. The sequencing input was blood. The origin of the receptors is a man in his late teens or twenties in good health.

The rearrangement uses TRBV5-1 and TRBJ2-2; 7 nucleotides align to TRBD1. Germline lookup yields CDR1 SGHRS and CDR2 YFSETQ. The junction had 5 bases not matched to a gene; V was cut back by 2 bases and J by 1 base. This CDR3 region has 16 residues. The chain's CDR3 is CASSFRTGVNTGELFF. In nucleotides, the CDR3 is TGCGCCAGCAGCTTCCGTACAGGGGTGAACACCGGGGAGCTGTTTTTT. Filled out from reference TRBV5-1 and TRBJ2-2, the complete variable domain reads KAGVTQTPRYLIKTRGQQVTLSCSPISGHRSVSWYQQTPGQGLQFLFEYFSETQRNKGNFPGRFSGRQFSNSRSEMNVSTLELGDSALYLCASSFRTGVNTGELFFGEGSRLTVL.

This clonotype was counted a few times. This CDR3 is CASSRTGEAQYF. The CDR3 DNA sequence: TGCGCCAGCAGTCGGACAGGGGAAGCCCAGTACTTC. V usage is TRBV5-1 and J usage is TRBJ2-7; the match to TRBD1 covers 9 bases. The germline CDR1 and CDR2 sequences are SGHRS and YFSETQ. The CDR3 contains 12 residues. V lost 5 bases, J lost 10 bases, and 7 bases stayed unmatched.

The V gene is TRBV11-2, the J gene TRBJ2-1, with D perhaps TRBD1 (6 bases). Looked up from germline, CDR1 is SGHAT and CDR2 is FQNNGV. V was trimmed by 8 bases and J by 4 bases, leaving 21 bases between them. This CDR3 has 16 amino acids. The CDR3 DNA is TGTGCCAGCGAACCTGGGACCGGGACAATGTACAATGAGCAGTTCTTC. Amino acids: CASEPGTGTMYNEQFF.

The table lists this clonotype with a few counts. The V gene is TRBV4-3, the J gene TRBJ2-3, with D possibly TRBD1 on 6 matching bases. V was pared by 0 bases and J by 3 bases, with 19 bases between. Looked up from germline, CDR1 is LGHNA and CDR2 is YSLEER. This CDR3 comprises 18 residues. The CDR3 DNA reads TGCGCCAGCAGCCAAGATCCGAACAGGGATACGGAAACAGATACGCAGTATTTT. Its protein is CASSQDPNRDTETDTQYF.

The CDR3 loop reads CSVLAGAGAYEQYF. Here the CDR3 DNA reads TGCAGCGTTCTAGCGGGAGCGGGGGCCTACGAGCAGTACTTC. The J gene is TRBJ2-5, the V gene TRBV29-1; TRBD2 agrees at 10 bases. The closer fit of TRBJ2-7 to the DNA end suggests the J call may be wrong. CDR3 size: 14 residues. Germline loops: CDR1 SQVTM, CDR2 ANQGSEA.

This clonotype has more than one count but fewer than ten. Here the CDR3 reads CASSQDLTADTQYF. In nucleotides, the CDR3 is TGCGCCAGCAGCCAAGATCTGACCGCAGATACGCAGTATTTT. The chain couples TRBV4-3 to TRBJ2-3; D not resolved. The germline gives CDR1 LGHNA, CDR2 YSLEER. V was pared by 0 bases and J by 4 bases, with 8 bases between. This CDR3 contains 14 residues.

The table lists this clonotype with a few counts. The chain employs TRBV4-2 and TRBJ2-1; D remains unclear. The germline gives CDR1 LGHNA, CDR2 YNFKEQ. V lost 2 bases, J lost 7 bases, and 15 bases lay in between. The CDR3 consists of 15 residues. CDR3 region: CASSQSIPLGNEQFF. CDR3 sequence (DNA): TGTGCCAGCAGCCAATCCATCCCGCTAGGGAATGAGCAGTTCTTC.

Details on this clonotype: The junction does not match germline at one end; this may be a read error. This chain connects TRBV20-1 to TRBJ1-2; 7 nucleotides match TRBD1. CDR3 length: 13 residues. Looked up from germline, CDR1 is DFQATT and CDR2 is SNEGSKA (reference sequence). The CDR3 is CSAPGTANYGHTF. The CDR3 DNA is TGCAGTGCACCCGGGACAGCTAACTATGGCCACACCTTC.

This clonotype has only one observation. CDR3 residues: CASTKELGYNEQYF. The CDR3, as DNA: TGTGCCAGCACCAAGGAGTTAGGCTACAATGAGCAGTACTTC. V usage is TRBV11-2 and J usage is TRBJ2-7; D is uncertain. CDR1 SGHAT and CDR2 FQNNGV come from the germline V gene. The germline V and J ends were trimmed by 7 bases and 7 bases, with 20 bases remaining between them. The CDR3 is 14 residues long.

The CDR3 reads CASSHATNGGAGDTQYF. The CDR3 DNA sequence: TGCGCCAGCAGCCACGCGACTAACGGGGGGGCTGGTGATACGCAGTATTTT. The chain employs TRBV4-1 and TRBJ2-3; 8 nucleotides align to TRBD2. Per germline, CDR1 MGHRA and CDR2 YSYEKL. The CDR3 runs 17 residues. Germline trimming cut 3 bases from V and 6 bases from J; bases unmatched to any gene: 14.

This clonotype was recorded only once. The rearrangement joins TRBV4-3 to TRBJ2-5; D is unclear. The V gene's germline CDR1 is LGHNA and CDR2 YSLEER. This CDR3 has 16 residues. V was trimmed by 1 base and J by 11 bases, leaving 23 bases between them. The DNA of the CDR3 is TGCGCCAGCAGCCAAGCGACCACCGGTACTAACAATGAGCAGTACTTC. It is translated as CASSQATTGTNNEQYF.

This chain links TRBV27 with TRBJ2-1; a possible D gene is TRBD1 (6 bases). CDR1 is MNHEY and CDR2 is SMNVEV in the germline V gene (reference sequence). Trimming pared 6 bases from V and 13 bases from J, leaving 25 bases between. This CDR3 spans 15 amino acids. DNA for the CDR3: TGTGCCAGCAGCCTCTTAGGACAGTCGCAAGAGACCCAGTTCTTC. Protein product: CASSLLGQSQETQFF.

The chain links TRBV2 to TRBJ2-2; the D is unclear. CDR1 SNHLY and CDR2 FYNNEI come from the germline V gene. The CDR3 extends over 15 amino acids. The germline V and J ends were trimmed by 6 bases and 0 bases, with 11 bases remaining between them. The CDR3 here is CASRPDATNTGELFF. The CDR3 DNA reads as TGTGCCAGCAGGCCGGACGCTACGAACACCGGGGAGCTGTTTTTT. Full variable domain (missing parts from reference TRBV2 and TRBJ2-2): EPEVTQTPSHQVTQMGQEVILRCVPISNHLYFYWYRQILGQKVEFLVSFYNNEISEKSEIFDDQFSVERPDGSNFTLKIRSTKLEDSAMYFCASRPDATNTGELFFGEGSRLTVL.

The chain combines TRBV7-3 with TRBJ2-1, with TRBD2 matching over 8 bases. V was pared by 6 bases and J by 2 bases, with 6 bases of the junction left unmatched. Germline V gives CDR1 SGHTA, CDR2 FQGTGA. CDR3 length equals 15 residues. The CDR3 coding sequence is TGTGCCAGCAGTTTTGAAGCGGGGGCCTACAATGAGCAGTTCTTC. It yields the protein CASSFEAGAYNEQFF.

This clonotype came up a few times. The chain links TRBV5-1 to TRBJ2-1; possibly TRBD2 for D (6 bases). Trimming shortened V by 4 bases and J by 7 bases, and 30 bases separated the two germline ends. Per the germline V gene, CDR1 is SGHRS and CDR2 is YFSETQ. The CDR3 is made up of 19 amino acids. This chain's CDR3 is CASSLAPVLAGPPGNEQFF. The CDR3 DNA reads as TGCGCCAGCAGCCTTGCCCCAGTTCTTGCGGGGCCGCCGGGAAATGAGCAGTTCTTC.

There are many counts of this clonotype. The J gene is TRBJ2-1, the V gene TRBV29-1; D is possibly TRBD2 (6 bases). There are 12 residues in the CDR3. Germline assignment: CDR1 SQVTM and CDR2 ANQGSEA. Trimming cost V 0 bases and J 9 bases, with 9 bases left between them. CDR3 sequence (DNA): TGCAGCGTTGAAGAGGTAGCGGTTGAGCAGTTCTTC. Amino acids: CSVEEVAVEQFF.

This clonotype appeared a few times. The chain has TRBV13 and TRBJ1-2; the D is unclear. This CDR3 is 17 amino acids long. Germline-derived CDR1 and CDR2 are PRHDT and FYEKMQ (reference sequence). Trimming stripped 2 bases from V and 0 bases from J, with 16 bases between. CDR3 in amino acids: CASSLLRGEITNYGYTF. Written as DNA, the CDR3 is TGTGCCAGCAGCTTATTACGGGGAGAAATTACTAACTATGGCTACACCTTC.

This clonotype was detected only once. The V and J genes are TRBV4-1 and TRBJ2-3, with D perhaps matching TRBD1 (6 bases). The CDR3 loop spans 15 amino acids. The germline V gene has CDR1 MGHRA and CDR2 YSYEKL. Trimming stripped 3 bases from V and 2 bases from J, with 12 bases between. CDR3 sequence (DNA): TGCGCCAGCAGCCAGGGGGCTCGGGACACAGATACGCAGTATTTT. As protein: CASSQGARDTDTQYF.

The chain employs TRBV2 and TRBJ2-3, with D hard to call. Looked up from germline, CDR1 is SNHLY and CDR2 is FYNNEI. V was shortened by 7 bases and J by 1 base, with 15 bases between the two germline ends. This CDR3 region has 15 residues. CDR3 DNA sequence: TGTGCCAGCACCCCCCTAGTGCTCGGCACAGATACGCAGTATTTT. As protein: CASTPLVLGTDTQYF.

This clonotype was detected many times. An end of the junction differs from the germline gene, which may be a read error. The chain links TRBV12-3 or TRBV12-4 to TRBJ2-3; tentative D call: TRBD1 (7 bases). The CDR3 covers 13 residues. This chain's CDR3 is CASSFQGGDTQYF. DNA of the CDR3: TGCGCCAGCAGCTTTCAGGGGGGCGATACGCAGTATTTT.

The chain recombines TRBV7-2 with TRBJ1-2; 8 bases map to TRBD1. The CDR3 has 13 residues. Losses at the gene ends were 3 bases for V and 7 bases for J; bases not matched to a gene: 4. Germline V CDR1 and CDR2: SGHTA, FQGNSA. The CDR3 reads CASSFRDRGGYTF. The CDR3 DNA reads as TGTGCCAGCAGCTTCAGAGACAGGGGTGGCTACACCTTC.

The V call is TRBV20-1, the J call TRBJ1-1; a possible D gene is TRBD1 (6 bases). Trimming shortened V by 0 bases and J by 7 bases, and 12 bases separated the two germline ends. The CDR3 contains 13 residues. The germline V gene encodes CDR1 DFQATT and CDR2 SNEGSKA (reference sequence). CDR3 protein: CSARDRGSIEAFF. As DNA, the CDR3 is TGCAGTGCTAGAGACAGGGGTTCCATTGAAGCTTTCTTT.

J is TRBJ2-3 and V is TRBV24-1; TRBD2 aligns across 8 bases. Per the germline V gene, CDR1 is KGHDR and CDR2 is SFDVKD. The CDR3 has 13 amino acids. With 12 bases clipped from V and 1 base from J, the junction kept 5 bases outside the gene matches. The CDR3 region is CAAQAGGTDTQYF. The CDR3 DNA reads as TGTGCCGCCCAAGCGGGGGGCACAGATACGCAGTATTTT.

This clonotype turned up a few times. The V and J genes are TRBV12-3 or TRBV12-4 and TRBJ1-2; 8 nucleotides line up with TRBD1. Trimming cost V 7 bases and J 6 bases; bases outside gene matches: 10. The length of the CDR3 is 14 residues. This CDR3 is CASNFERTGNGYTF. The CDR3 nucleotides read TGTGCCAGCAATTTTGAACGGACAGGGAATGGCTACACCTTC.